This T cell receptor beta chain derives from a study of blood T cell repertoires in COVID-19. Study overall: Some COVID-19 samples were acute and others convalescent; all came from the United States, Italy and Spain. The cDNA or gDNA used as material had been derived from T cells, B-cell-depleted T cells, or PBMCs.

How the authors handled the data: Estimation of nucleated cell counts relied on the amplification of reference gene primers. Assay used: immunoSEQ multiplex PCR; TCRdb lists only in-frame clones, some missing. The V and J calls and the clone size are those of that table, but D and trimming were determined from the DNA. The sample records over 110,000 clones, about nine tenths being singletons. This clone was observed once. V lost 0 bases and J lost 11, with 11 bases in between. The CDR3 has 14 residues. Germline-derived CDR1 and CDR2 are SGHTA and FQGNSA. The clonotype originates from a human donor in a cohort sampled during active COVID-19. V gene TRBV7-2 combines with J gene TRBJ1-6; maybe TRBD1 (5 bases). Sequencing was carried out using peripheral blood. The CDR3 spells CASSLARGRTPLHF. As DNA, the CDR3 is TGTGCCAGCAGCTTAGCAAGGGGCCGAACACCCCTCCACTTT.